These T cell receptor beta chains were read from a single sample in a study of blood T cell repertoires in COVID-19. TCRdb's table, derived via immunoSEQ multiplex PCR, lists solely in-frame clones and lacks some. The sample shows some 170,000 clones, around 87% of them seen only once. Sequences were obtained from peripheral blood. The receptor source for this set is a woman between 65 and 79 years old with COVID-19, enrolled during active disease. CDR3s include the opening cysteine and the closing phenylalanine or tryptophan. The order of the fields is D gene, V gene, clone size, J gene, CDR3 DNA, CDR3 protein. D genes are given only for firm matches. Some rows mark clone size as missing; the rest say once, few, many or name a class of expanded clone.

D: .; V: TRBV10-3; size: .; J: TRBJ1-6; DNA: TGTGCCATCAGTGGGAGCGGGCCCAACACCTCACCCCTCCACTTT; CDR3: CAISGSGPNTSPLHF
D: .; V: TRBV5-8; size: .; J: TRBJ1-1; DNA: TGTGCCAGCAGCTCCAGGCCCGAGAACACTGAAGCTTTCTTT; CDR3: CASSSRPENTEAFF
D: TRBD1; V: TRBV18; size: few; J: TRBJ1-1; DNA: TGTGCCAGCTCACCCCGGGACAGGGGGTCTAACACTGAAGCTTTCTTT; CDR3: CASSPRDRGSNTEAFF
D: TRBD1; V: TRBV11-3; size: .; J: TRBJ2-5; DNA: TGTGCCAGCAGCTTACCAACAGGGGGCCTAGAGACCCAGTACTTC; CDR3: CASSLPTGGLETQYF
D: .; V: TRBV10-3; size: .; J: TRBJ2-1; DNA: TGTGCCATCAGTGGGTCGACTAGGTCATATGAGCAGTTCTTC; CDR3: CAISGSTRSYEQFF
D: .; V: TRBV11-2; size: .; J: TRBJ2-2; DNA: TGTGCCAGCAGCTTAGATCTTGGGCTCCTAACCGGGGAGCTGTTTTTT; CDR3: CASSLDLGLLTGELFF
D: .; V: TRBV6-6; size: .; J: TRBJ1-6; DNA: TGTGCCAGCAGTTATCAGGGCAATAATTCACCCCTCCACTTT; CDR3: CASSYQGNNSPLHF
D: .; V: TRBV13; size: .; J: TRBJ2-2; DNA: TGTGCCAGCAGCCCACGGACTCGAGCGAACACCGGGGAGCTGTTTTTT; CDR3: CASSPRTRANTGELFF
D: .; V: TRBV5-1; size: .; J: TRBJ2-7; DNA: TGCGCCAGCAGCTTGGGTCCAGGGTCCAGCTCCTACGAGCAGTACTTC; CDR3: CASSLGPGSSSYEQYF
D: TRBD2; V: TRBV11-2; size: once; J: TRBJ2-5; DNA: TGTGCCAGCAGCCCTGGTGACGGGAGGGGGGGGCACCAAGAGACCCAGTACTTC; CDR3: CASSPGDGRGGHQETQYF
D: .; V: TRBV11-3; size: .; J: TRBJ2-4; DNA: TGTGCCAGCAGCTTAGGGGGAGTAAGGTCGGGAAACATTCAGTACTTC; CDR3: CASSLGGVRSGNIQYF
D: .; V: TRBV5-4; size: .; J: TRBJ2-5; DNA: TGTGCCAGCAGCTGGGGGGTAGCAGCCGCCCAAGAGACCCAGTACTTC; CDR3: CASSWGVAAAQETQYF
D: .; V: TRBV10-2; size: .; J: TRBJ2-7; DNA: TGCGCCAGCACTTCCGGCTCGCACGGTGGACTACACTCCTACGAGCAGTACTTC; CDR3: CASTSGSHGGLHSYEQYF
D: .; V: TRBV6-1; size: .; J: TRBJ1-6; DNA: TGTGCCAGCAGTGAGCGGGGGGGGGAGTCACCCCTCCACTTT; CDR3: CASSERGGESPLHF
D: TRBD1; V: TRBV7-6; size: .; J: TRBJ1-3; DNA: TGTGCCAGCAGTCTTACCGGACAGGCCTTTGGAAACACCATATATTTT; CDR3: CASSLTGQAFGNTIYF
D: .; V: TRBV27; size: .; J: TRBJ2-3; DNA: TGTGCCAGCAGTTTTGCAGTCACAGATACGCAGTATTTT; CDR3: CASSFAVTDTQYF
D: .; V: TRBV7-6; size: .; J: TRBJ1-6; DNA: TGTGCCAGCAGCTTGGATGGGAGTTATAATTCACCCCTCCACTTT; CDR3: CASSLDGSYNSPLHF
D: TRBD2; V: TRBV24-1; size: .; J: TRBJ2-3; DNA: TGTGCCCCGCGTTTTCTAGCGGGAGCGCCAGATACGCAGTATTTT; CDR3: CAPRFLAGAPDTQYF
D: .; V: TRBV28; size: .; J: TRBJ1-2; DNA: TGTGCCAGCAGTTTATACCCCAACGGGAACTATGGCTACACCTTC; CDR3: CASSLYPNGNYGYTF
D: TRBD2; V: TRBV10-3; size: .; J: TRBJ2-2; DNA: TGTGCCATCAGCTTGCTAGCGGCCAACACCGGGGAGCTGTTTTTT; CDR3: CAISLLAANTGELFF
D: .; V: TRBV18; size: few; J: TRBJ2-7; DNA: TGTGCCAGCTCACTAACTAGCTCCTACGAGCAGTACTTC; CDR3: CASSLTSSYEQYF
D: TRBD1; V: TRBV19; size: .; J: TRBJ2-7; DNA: TGTGCCAGTAGCCCGGGACAGGTTACCTACGAGCAGTACTTC; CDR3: CASSPGQVTYEQYF
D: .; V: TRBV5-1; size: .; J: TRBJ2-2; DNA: TGCGCCAGCAGCTTGGTAGGTAGCGCGAACACCGGGGAGCTGTTTTTT; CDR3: CASSLVGSANTGELFF
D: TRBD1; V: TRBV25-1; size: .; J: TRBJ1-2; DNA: TGTGCCAGCAGTGAGGAGGGGGCGCGGGGCTACACCTTC; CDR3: CASSEEGARGYTF
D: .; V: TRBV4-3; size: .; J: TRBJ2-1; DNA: TGCGCCAGCAGCCCCTCTGGGGCCTCCTACAATGAGCAGTTCTTC; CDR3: CASSPSGASYNEQFF
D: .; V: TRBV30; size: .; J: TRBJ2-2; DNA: TGTGCCTGGGGTATTGGGGGCGTCGGGGAGCTGTTTTTT; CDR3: CAWGIGGVGELFF
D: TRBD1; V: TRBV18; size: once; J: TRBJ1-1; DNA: TGTGCCAGCTCACCACCCGGGACAGGGGGAGAAATGAACACTGAAGCTTTCTTT; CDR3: CASSPPGTGGEMNTEAFF
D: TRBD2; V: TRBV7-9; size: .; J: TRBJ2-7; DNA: TGTGCCAGCAGCCCTAGCGGGGAGGGGGACGAGCAGTACTTC; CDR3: CASSPSGEGDEQYF
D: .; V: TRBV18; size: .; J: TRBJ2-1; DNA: TGTGCCAGCTCAGCCCCGGTGTACAATGAGCAGTTCTTC; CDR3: CASSAPVYNEQFF
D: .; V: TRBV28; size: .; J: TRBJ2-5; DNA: TGTGCCAGCAGTTTTCCAGGTGGAGAGACCCAGTACTTC; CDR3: CASSFPGGETQYF
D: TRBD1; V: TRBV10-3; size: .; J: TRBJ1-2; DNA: TGTGCCATCAGTGGATTGGCGGGACAGGTATCATCCGGCTACACCTTC; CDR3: CAISGLAGQVSSGYTF
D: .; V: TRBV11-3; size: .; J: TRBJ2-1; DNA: TGTGCCAGCAGCTTAGTTACTGTCTACAATGAGCAGTTCTTC; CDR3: CASSLVTVYNEQFF
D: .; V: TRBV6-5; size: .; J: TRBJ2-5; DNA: TGTGCCAGCAGGGCGGGGACAGCCGAAGAGACCCAGTACTTC; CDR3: CASRAGTAEETQYF
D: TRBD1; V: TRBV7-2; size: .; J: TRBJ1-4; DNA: TGTGCCAGCAGCTCAACAGGGGACAGAAGAAATGAAAAACTGTTTTTT; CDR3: CASSSTGDRRNEKLFF
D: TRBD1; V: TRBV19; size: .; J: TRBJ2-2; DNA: TGTGCCAGTAGTATAAGACAGGGACCGAACACCGGGGAGCTGTTTTTT; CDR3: CASSIRQGPNTGELFF
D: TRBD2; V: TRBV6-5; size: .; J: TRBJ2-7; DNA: TGTGCCAGCCGGATGGGGGGGAACGAGCAGTACTTC; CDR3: CASRMGGNEQYF
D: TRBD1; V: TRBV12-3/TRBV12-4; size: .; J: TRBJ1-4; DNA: TGTGCCAGCAGGGGGACAGGCCGCGAAAAACTGTTTTTT; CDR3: CASRGTGREKLFF
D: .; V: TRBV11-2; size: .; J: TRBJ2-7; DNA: TGTGCCAGCAGCCCCAACGGCTACGAGCAGTACTTC; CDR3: CASSPNGYEQYF
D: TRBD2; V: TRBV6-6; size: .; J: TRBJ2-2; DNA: TGTGCCAGCAGCAGACTAGCGGGACCCATTAGCGGGGAGCTGTTTTTT; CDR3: CASSRLAGPISGELFF
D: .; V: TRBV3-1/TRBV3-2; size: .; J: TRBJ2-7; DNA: TGTGCCAGCAGCGAGGGGGCGGGAAGGTACGAGCAGTACTTC; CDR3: CASSEGAGRYEQYF
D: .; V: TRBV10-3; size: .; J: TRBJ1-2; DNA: TGTGCCATCAGTGTTAACTCTGCTAACTATGGCTACACCTTC; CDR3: CAISVNSANYGYTF
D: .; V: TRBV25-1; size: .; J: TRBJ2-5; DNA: TGTGCCAGCAGCCTACAGGGCTTCGGGGAGACCCAGTACTTC; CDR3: CASSLQGFGETQYF
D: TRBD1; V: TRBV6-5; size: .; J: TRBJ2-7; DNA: TGTGCCAGCAGCAGGACAGGGGGGAACGAGCAGTACTTC; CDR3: CASSRTGGNEQYF
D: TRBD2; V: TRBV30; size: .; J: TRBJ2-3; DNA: TGTGCCTGGGAAACGGGACTAGTACCGACAGATACGCAGTATTTT; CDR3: CAWETGLVPTDTQYF
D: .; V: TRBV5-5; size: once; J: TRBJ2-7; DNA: TGTGCCAGCAGCTTTACAGGGTACCATCCACCCTACGAGCAGTACTTC; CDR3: CASSFTGYHPPYEQYF
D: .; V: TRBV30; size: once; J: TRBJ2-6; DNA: TGTGCCTGGAGTGTAGGGTCAGGGGCTGGGGCCAACGTCCTGACTTTC; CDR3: CAWSVGSGAGANVLTF
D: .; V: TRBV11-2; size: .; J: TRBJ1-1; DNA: TGTGCCAGCAGCTTAAAATTAGGGGTGGTGAACACTGAAGCTTTCTTT; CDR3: CASSLKLGVVNTEAFF
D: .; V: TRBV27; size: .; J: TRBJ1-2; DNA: TGTGCCAGCAGTTCAATGACAGGATTCTATGGCTACACCTTC; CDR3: CASSSMTGFYGYTF
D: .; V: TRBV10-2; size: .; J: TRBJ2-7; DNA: TGCGCCAGCAGTGAGTCGAACGGCGAGCAGTACTTC; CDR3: CASSESNGEQYF
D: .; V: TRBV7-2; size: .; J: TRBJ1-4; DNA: TGTGCCAGCAGCTTCCGGGGTTTTGCAACTAATGAAAAACTGTTTTTT; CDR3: CASSFRGFATNEKLFF
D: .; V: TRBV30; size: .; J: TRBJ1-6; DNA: TGTGCCTTAAAGGGAGAAACAAATTCACCCCTCCACTTT; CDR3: CALKGETNSPLHF